This T cell receptor (beta chain) was recovered during a study of beta chain features in type 1 diabetes. Study-wide background: Cell yields, age and gender were similar between patients and healthy donors.

Every single donor gave one heparinised blood draw, and these averaged roughly 120 mL. The isolated RNA, all of it, was reverse transcribed, so expressed TCRB transcripts were what got sequenced. The table came from immunoSEQ multiplex PCR; TCRdb's copy has only in-frame clones and leaves some out. The sample contains 130,000 to 150,000 clones, around 8.7% of which appear only once. Trimming at V came to 2 bases and at J to 8 bases, leaving 7 bases not matched to a gene. The CDR3 contains 15 residues. Germline CDR1 LNHNV, CDR2 YYDKDF (reference sequence). Of note for this clone: The antigen is not known.

Findings and limits, study-wide: TCRB CDR3s from Type 1 diabetes patients were moderately but significantly shorter in all four CD4+ subsets.

The V gene is TRBV15, the J gene TRBJ1-5; 9 positions agree with TRBD1. Input material: central memory CD4+ T cells from blood. The TCR originated in a man aged 18 to 30 in good health. This CDR3 is CATSRTRDRVEPQHF. In DNA, the CDR3 is TGTGCCACCAGCAGAACCCGGGACAGGGTGGAGCCCCAGCATTTT.